Sequencing of this T cell receptor (beta chain) was carried out in a study of tumor-infiltrating lymphocytes in primary liver carcinoma. The CDR3 runs 17 residues. The germline V gene encodes CDR1 LGHNA and CDR2 YSLEER. A constant-region primer served to make TCR beta cDNA from 500 to 550 ng total RNA. Generation of the TCR beta libraries relied on three nested multiplex PCR rounds using slightly modified ARM-PCR. A C-beta reverse primer was combined with TRBV1-TRBV30 forward primers in the first two PCR rounds, and each round had approximately 9 cycles. TCRdb passed the multiplex PCR reads through MiXCR, listing each CDR3 protein once. The sample has roughly 40,000 distinct CDR3 sequences; approximately 82% are singletons. Extraction of RNA together with DNA used about 17-30 mg of unsorted bulk tissue. Note on this clonotype: A read error may produce the germline difference seen at one junction end.

Sequenced input: tumor-adjacent normal liver tissue. The gene calls are TRBV4-3 and TRBJ2-1, with TRBD2 identical over 8 bases. This TCR came from a woman aged 25 to 45 with primary liver carcinoma and hepatitis B virus infection. Here the CDR3 DNA reads TGCGCCATCAGCCAAGATCCGGGACTAGTGGCAGTTAATGAGCAGTTCTTC. Translating gives CAISQDPGLVAVNEQFF.